The rows below give T cell receptor beta chains drawn from one sample of a study of shared clonotypes between healthy human individuals. The repertoire was sequenced with immunoSEQ multiplex PCR; TCRdb's copy has only in-frame clones and lacks some. This table has some 2.3 million clones, over 85% appearing once. Sequences were obtained from naive CD4+ T cells from PBMCs. The receptors here all came from a man between 18 and 35 years old in good health. Some clones in this sample may be carry-over from other donors' samples. The CDR3 runs from the conserved cysteine through the conserved F or W. A D gene is named only where the DNA matches it firmly. Where a row states a size, it is once, few, many or the class of an expanded clone; other rows omit it.

j_call v_call d_call clone_size cdr3_aa cdr3_nt
TRBJ2-1 TRBV27 TRBD2 NA CASSELAGYNEQFF TGTGCCAGCTCCGAACTAGCGGGATATAATGAGCAGTTCTTC
TRBJ2-1 TRBV6-5 NA NA CASGGHFSYNEQFF TGTGCCAGCGGCGGGCATTTCTCCTACAATGAGCAGTTCTTC
TRBJ2-7 TRBV19 TRBD2 NA CASSQREGLHEQYF TGTGCCAGTAGTCAGCGGGAGGGCCTCCACGAGCAGTACTTC
TRBJ2-1 TRBV30 TRBD2 NA CAWSPRLAGNEQFF TGTGCCTGGAGTCCACGACTAGCGGGAAATGAGCAGTTCTTC
TRBJ2-3 TRBV15 NA NA CATSRDGRGPSTDTQYF TGTGCCACCAGCAGGGACGGGAGAGGGCCAAGCACAGATACGCAGTATTTT
TRBJ1-1 TRBV7-3 NA NA CASSLQINTEAFF TGTGCCAGCAGCTTACAGATAAACACTGAAGCTTTCTTT
TRBJ2-5 TRBV5-6 NA NA CASSLQAGSRETQYF TGTGCCAGCAGCCTGCAGGCCGGGTCTCGGGAGACCCAGTACTTC
TRBJ1-6 TRBV27 NA NA CASSLSPNSPLHF TGTGCCAGCAGTTTATCGCCCAATTCACCCCTCCACTTT
TRBJ1-1 TRBV7-3 TRBD1 NA CASRMGTASNTEAFF TGTGCCAGCAGGATGGGGACAGCCTCGAACACTGAAGCTTTCTTT
TRBJ2-2 TRBV6-1 NA NA CASSEQSLTGELFF TGTGCCAGCAGTGAACAGAGTTTAACCGGGGAGCTGTTTTTT
TRBJ1-6 TRBV28 TRBD1 NA CASSGGTGWNSPLHF TGTGCCAGCAGTGGGGGGACAGGGTGGAATTCACCCCTCCACTTT
TRBJ2-5 TRBV7-8 NA once CASTQPRGALRGETQYF TGTGCCAGCACCCAACCTCGGGGAGCTTTACGGGGGGAGACCCAGTACTTC
TRBJ1-5 TRBV2 NA NA CASGRGNGLGQPQHF TGTGCCAGCGGGCGGGGGAATGGGTTGGGTCAGCCCCAGCATTTT
TRBJ1-1 TRBV10-3 NA NA CAISGEANTEAFF TGTGCCATCAGTGGTGAGGCCAACACTGAAGCTTTCTTT
TRBJ2-5 TRBV14 TRBD2 NA CASSQVPLGLAGETQYF TGTGCCAGCAGCCAAGTCCCTTTGGGACTAGCGGGAGAGACCCAGTACTTC
TRBJ2-1 TRBV15 TRBD2 NA CATSRDFGYSGGNNEQFF TGTGCCACCAGCAGAGATTTTGGGTACAGCGGGGGCAACAATGAGCAGTTCTTC
TRBJ1-2 TRBV11-2 TRBD1 NA CASSFRTTGQGTSYGYTF TGTGCCAGCAGCTTCCGAACCACAGGACAGGGGACCAGCTATGGCTACACCTTC
TRBJ2-6 TRBV27 NA NA CASSLFLRRGRANVLTF TGTGCCAGCAGTTTATTCCTCCGGAGGGGAAGGGCCAACGTCCTGACTTTC
TRBJ1-1 TRBV2 NA few CASSVRDVEAFF TGTGCCAGCAGTGTACGGGACGTAGAAGCTTTCTTT
TRBJ2-7 TRBV28 NA NA CASRGTLLYEQYF TGTGCCAGTCGCGGGACTCTTCTCTACGAGCAGTACTTC
TRBJ2-7 TRBV27 TRBD2 NA CASTSGTPGREQYF TGTGCCAGCACCAGCGGGACCCCGGGGAGGGAGCAGTACTTC
TRBJ1-2 TRBV25-1 TRBD1 NA CASSEVFGTDRYGYTF TGTGCCAGCAGTGAGGTGTTTGGGACAGATCGTTATGGCTACACCTTC
TRBJ1-6 TRBV27 NA NA CASQRSYNSPLHF TGTGCCAGCCAGCGCTCCTATAATTCACCCCTCCACTTT